This T cell receptor (beta chain) was sequenced during a study of blood T cells in healthy people across ages. The use of a sample-barcoded 5' primer and a J-beta primer mix characterized a second PCR of about 7 to 12 cycles. TCRdb itself ran the 5' RACE reads through MiXCR, one entry per CDR3 protein. Among about 2 million distinct CDR3 sequences listed, 49% were seen once. Aged roughly 6 to 95, donors were systemically healthy Caucasians from Russia. Between the trimmed V and J ends, which lost 0 bases and 4 bases, there was a span of 9 bases. Germline V gives CDR1 MNHEY, CDR2 SVGEGT. This CDR3 is built from 14 residues.

Sample: blood. The TCR was taken from a woman in her thirties or forties in good health. The chain links TRBV6-2 or TRBV6-3 to TRBJ1-2; D is uncertain. The DNA of the CDR3 is TGTGCCAGCAGTTACTCCGACGGGCCCTATGGCTACACCTTC. This translates into CASSYSDGPYGYTF.